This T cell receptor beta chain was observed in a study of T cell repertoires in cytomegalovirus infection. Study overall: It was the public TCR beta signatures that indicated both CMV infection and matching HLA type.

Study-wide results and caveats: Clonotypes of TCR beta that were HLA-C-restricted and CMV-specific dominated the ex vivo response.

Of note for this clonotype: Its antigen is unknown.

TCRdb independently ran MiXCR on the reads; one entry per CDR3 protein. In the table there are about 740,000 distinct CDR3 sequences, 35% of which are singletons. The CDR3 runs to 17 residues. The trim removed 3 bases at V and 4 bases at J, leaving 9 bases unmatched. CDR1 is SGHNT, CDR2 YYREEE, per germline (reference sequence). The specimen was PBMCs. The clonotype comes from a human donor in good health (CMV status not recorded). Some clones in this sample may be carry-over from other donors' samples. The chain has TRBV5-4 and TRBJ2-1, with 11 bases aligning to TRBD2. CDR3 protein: CASSSLAGGPKYNEQFF. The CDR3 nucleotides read TGTGCCAGCAGCTCCTTAGCGGGAGGGCCCAAGTACAATGAGCAGTTCTTC.